One and the same sample provided the 8 T cell receptor beta chains below, sequenced in a study of PD-1 blockade in classical Hodgkin lymphoma. Time point noted: cycle 4 day 1 (C4D1), after more than 5 weeks of nivolumab. In every patient, relapse followed autologous stem cell transplantation, while exposure to brentuximab vedotin differed. Here immunoSEQ multiplex PCR was the method, and the copy in TCRdb shows in-frame clones only, minus some. In the table there are about 44,000 clones, around three fifths of which are singletons. The sample in question was peripheral blood mononuclear cells (PBMCs), obtained before the fourth cycle of nivolumab. The origin of the receptors is a human donor with classical Hodgkin lymphoma.

Concerning this clone itself: Its ends do not fully match the called genes, so a read error is possible. J is TRBJ1-2 and V is TRBV30; D is perhaps TRBD1 (6 bases). This CDR3 has 11 residues. The germline CDR1 and CDR2 sequences are GTSNPN and SVGIG (reference sequence). In DNA, the CDR3 is TGTGCCTGGAGTTCGAGCGGGACATGCCATTTC. Translating it yields CAWSSSGTCHF.

A word on this clone: Other DNA sequences of this sample code for an identical CDR3. The chain links TRBV7-6 to TRBJ2-7, with unresolved D. The V end was cut by 6 bases, the J end by 3 bases, with 12 bases between. The CDR3 runs to 13 residues. CDR1 is SGHVS, CDR2 FNYEAQ, per germline. CDR3 in DNA: TGTGCCAGCAGTCCAGGACCAAACTACGAGCAGTACTTC. This sequence encodes CASSPGPNYEQYF.

The chain combines TRBV18 with TRBJ2-2; D call uncertain. The CDR3 is made up of 15 amino acids. Germline V gene sequence: CDR1 KGHSH, CDR2 LQKENI. V lost 8 bases and J lost 5, with 18 bases in between. CDR3 residues: CASVDQPDGTGELFF. In nucleotides, the CDR3 is TGTGCCAGCGTGGACCAGCCGGACGGTACCGGGGAGCTGTTTTTT. The full variable domain, with the rest looked up from reference TRBV18 and TRBJ2-2, is NAGVMQNPRHLVRRRGQEARLRCSPMKGHSHVYWYRQLPEEGLKFMVYLQKENIIDESGMPKERFSAEFPKEGPSILRIQQVVRGDSAAYFCASVDQPDGTGELFFGEGSRLTVL.

This clone has more than one count but fewer than ten. The chain has TRBV9 and TRBJ1-2; D gene unclear. The germline V gene has CDR1 SGDLS and CDR2 YYNGEE. The length of the CDR3 is 13 residues. V lost 9 bases, J lost 1 base, and 13 bases lay in between. For the CDR3, the DNA is TGTGCCATCGGAAGCGGGATTAACTATGGCTACACCTTC. Its protein is CAIGSGINYGYTF.

This sequence joins TRBV6-5 and TRBJ1-2, with D uncertain. Looked up from germline, CDR1 is MNHEY and CDR2 is SVGAGI. V lost 10 bases to trimming and J lost 4 bases, with 7 bases between them. The CDR3 is made up of 10 amino acids. CDR3 nucleotides: TGTGCCACCCGGGGCTATGGCTACACCTTC. This codes for CATRGYGYTF.

The rearrangement uses TRBV6-4 and TRBJ1-6; the D is unclear. From germline, CDR1 is MRHNA and CDR2 SNTAGT. V was trimmed by 5 bases and J by 6 bases, leaving 8 bases between them. This CDR3 is 13 amino acids long. This CDR3 reads CASSQVGNSPLHF. In DNA form, the CDR3 reads TGTGCCAGCAGTCAAGTGGGTAATTCACCCCTCCACTTT.

This clone occurred a few times. The chain links TRBV12-2 to TRBJ1-5. TRBV12-2 is a known pseudogene. The CDR3 is 17 residues long. The CDR3 nucleotides read TGTGCAAGTCGCTTAGTTACGAGGGAAGATAGCAATCAGCCCCAGCATTTT. This translates into CASRLVTREDSNQPQHF.

As DNA, the CDR3 is TGTGCCAGCAGCTTAGTTCTGGCCAGCCACGAGCAGTACTTC. Its translation: CASSLVLASHEQYF. This chain uses TRBV7-8 with TRBJ2-7; D not certain. Per germline, CDR1 SGHVS and CDR2 FQNEAQ. The V and J ends lost 1 base and 5 bases respectively, with 12 bases between them. The CDR3 loop spans 14 amino acids.